The sequence of this T cell receptor (beta chain) was determined in a study of cytotoxic CD8 clonotypes in ibrutinib-treated CLL. As to this clone: No antigen is known for it.

Study observations and caveats: Clonality increased at ibrutinib response, then returned toward baseline at progression. Contraction or stability on treatment was seen for public clonotypes, which were uncommon. There were differences in sampling times between sustained-remission and progressing patients. Exceeding age-matched healthy donors, baseline clonality also tracked the counts of circulating CD8+ T cells.

Generated by immunoSEQ multiplex PCR, the TCRdb table keeps only in-frame clones and is missing some. The sample shows approximately 90,000 clones, around 77% of them seen only once. The V segment lost 5 bases and the J segment 10 bases; nucleotides outside the gene matches: 11. Germline values: CDR1 MDHEN, CDR2 SYDVKM. CDR3 length: 14 residues. The material was PBMCs, obtained after 24 months of ibrutinib treatment. This clonotype was obtained from a human donor with chronic lymphocytic leukemia. V and J are TRBV28 and TRBJ2-4; 7 bases are shared with TRBD2. As DNA, the CDR3 is TGTGCCAGCAGTCCCCCGGGACTACATCCAATTCAGTACTTC. Translated, it gives CASSPPGLHPIQYF.